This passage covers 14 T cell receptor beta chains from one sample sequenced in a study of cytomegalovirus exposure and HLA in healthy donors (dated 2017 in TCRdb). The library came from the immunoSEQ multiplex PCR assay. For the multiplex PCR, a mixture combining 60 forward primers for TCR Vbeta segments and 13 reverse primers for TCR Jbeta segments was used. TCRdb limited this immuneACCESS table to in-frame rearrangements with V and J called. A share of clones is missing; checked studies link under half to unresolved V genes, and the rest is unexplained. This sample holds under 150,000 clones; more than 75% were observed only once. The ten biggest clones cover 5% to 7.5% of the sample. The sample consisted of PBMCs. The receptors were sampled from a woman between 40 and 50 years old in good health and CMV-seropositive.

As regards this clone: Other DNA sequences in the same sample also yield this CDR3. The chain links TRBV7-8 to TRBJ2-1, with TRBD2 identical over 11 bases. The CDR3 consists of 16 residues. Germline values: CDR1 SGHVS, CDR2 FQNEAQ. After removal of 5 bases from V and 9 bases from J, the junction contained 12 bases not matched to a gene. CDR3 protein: CASSAPTGLAGPEQFF. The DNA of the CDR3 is TGTGCCAGCAGCGCACCCACCGGACTAGCGGGCCCTGAGCAGTTCTTC.

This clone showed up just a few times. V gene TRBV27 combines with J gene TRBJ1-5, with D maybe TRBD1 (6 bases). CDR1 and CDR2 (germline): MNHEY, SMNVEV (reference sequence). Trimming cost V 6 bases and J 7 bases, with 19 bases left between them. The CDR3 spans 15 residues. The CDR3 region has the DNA TGTGCCAGCAGCCGGGCGGGGGCGGGCAGGCAGCCCCAGCATTTT. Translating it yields CASSRAGAGRQPQHF.

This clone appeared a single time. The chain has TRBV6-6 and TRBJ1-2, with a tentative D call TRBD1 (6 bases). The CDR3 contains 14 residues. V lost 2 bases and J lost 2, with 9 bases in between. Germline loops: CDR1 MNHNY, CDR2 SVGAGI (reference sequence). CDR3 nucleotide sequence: TGTGCCAGCAGTTACCCTCAGGGGAACTATGGCTACACCTTC. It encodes CASSYPQGNYGYTF.

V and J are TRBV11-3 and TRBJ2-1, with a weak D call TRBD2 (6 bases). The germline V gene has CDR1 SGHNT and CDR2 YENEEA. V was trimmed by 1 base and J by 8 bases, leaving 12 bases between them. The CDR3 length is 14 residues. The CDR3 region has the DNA TGTGCCAGCAGCTTAGGGGGCGGGATCGATGAGCAGTTCTTC. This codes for CASSLGGGIDEQFF.

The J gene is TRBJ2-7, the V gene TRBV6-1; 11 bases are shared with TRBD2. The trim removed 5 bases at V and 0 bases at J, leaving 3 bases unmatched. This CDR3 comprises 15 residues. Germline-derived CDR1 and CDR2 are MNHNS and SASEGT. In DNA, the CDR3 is TGTGCCAGCAGTCGGACTAGCGGGTACTCCTACGAGCAGTACTTC. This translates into CASSRTSGYSYEQYF.

The CDR3 loop is CASSLEPRRSTQYF. In DNA form, the CDR3 reads TGCGCCAGCAGCTTGGAGCCTCGGAGAAGTACGCAGTATTTT. V usage is TRBV5-1 and J usage is TRBJ2-3; D is uncertain. The CDR3 contains 14 residues. V was trimmed by 0 bases and J by 8 bases, leaving 13 bases between them. Germline assignment: CDR1 SGHRS and CDR2 YFSETQ.

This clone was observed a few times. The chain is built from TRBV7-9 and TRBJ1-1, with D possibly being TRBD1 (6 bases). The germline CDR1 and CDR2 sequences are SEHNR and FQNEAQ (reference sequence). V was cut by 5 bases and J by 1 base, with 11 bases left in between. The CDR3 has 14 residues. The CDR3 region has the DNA TGTGCCAGCAGCCTCCGGACAGAGAACACTGAAGCTTTCTTT. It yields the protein CASSLRTENTEAFF.

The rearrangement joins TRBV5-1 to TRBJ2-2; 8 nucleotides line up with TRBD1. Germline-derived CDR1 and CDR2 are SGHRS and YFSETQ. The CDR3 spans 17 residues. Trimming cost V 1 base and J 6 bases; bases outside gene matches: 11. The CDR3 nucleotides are TGCGCCAGCAGCTTGAGGGGACACGGACAGGGTGCCGGGGAGCTGTTTTTT. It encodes CASSLRGHGQGAGELFF.

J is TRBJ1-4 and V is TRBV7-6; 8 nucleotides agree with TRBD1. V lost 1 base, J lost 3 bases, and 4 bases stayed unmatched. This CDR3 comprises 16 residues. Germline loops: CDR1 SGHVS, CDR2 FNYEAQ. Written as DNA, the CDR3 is TGTGCCAGCAGCTTAGAACAGGGGGATCCTAATGAAAAACTGTTTTTT. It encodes CASSLEQGDPNEKLFF.

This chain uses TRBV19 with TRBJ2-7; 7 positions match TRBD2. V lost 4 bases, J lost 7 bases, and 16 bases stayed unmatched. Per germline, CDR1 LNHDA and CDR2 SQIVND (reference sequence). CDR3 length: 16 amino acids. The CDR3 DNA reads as TGTGCCAGTAGTACCACCGGTGGAGCGGGAAGAGGTGAGCAGTACTTC. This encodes CASSTTGGAGRGEQYF.

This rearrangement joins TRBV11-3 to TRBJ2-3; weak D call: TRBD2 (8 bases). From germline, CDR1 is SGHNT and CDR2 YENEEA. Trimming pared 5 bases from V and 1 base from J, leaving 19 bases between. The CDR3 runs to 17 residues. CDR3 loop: CASSTGAGGRRTDTQYF. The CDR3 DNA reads TGTGCCAGCAGCACAGGGGCTGGCGGGAGGCGCACAGATACGCAGTATTTT. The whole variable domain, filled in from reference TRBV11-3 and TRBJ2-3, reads EAGVVQSPRYKIIEKKQPVAFWCNPISGHNTLYWYLQNLGQGPELLIRYENEEAVDDSQLPKDRFSAERLKGVDSTLKIQPAELGDSAVYLCASSTGAGGRRTDTQYFGPGTRLTVL.

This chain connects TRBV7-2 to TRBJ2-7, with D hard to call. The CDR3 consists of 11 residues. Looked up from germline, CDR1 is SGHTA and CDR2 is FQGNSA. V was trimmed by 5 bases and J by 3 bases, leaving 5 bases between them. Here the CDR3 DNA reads TGTGCCAGCAGCAATCGCTACGAGCAGTACTTC. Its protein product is CASSNRYEQYF.

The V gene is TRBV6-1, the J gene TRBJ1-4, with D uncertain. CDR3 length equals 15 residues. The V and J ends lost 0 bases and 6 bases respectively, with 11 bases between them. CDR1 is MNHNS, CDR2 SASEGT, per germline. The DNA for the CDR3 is TGTGCCAGCAGTGAAGCATTGGGCACGGATGAAAAACTGTTTTTT. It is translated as CASSEALGTDEKLFF.

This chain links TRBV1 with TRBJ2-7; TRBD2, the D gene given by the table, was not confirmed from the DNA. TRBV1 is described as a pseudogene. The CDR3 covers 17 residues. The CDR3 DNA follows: TGCACCAGCAGCCAAGATGAACGCGGGAGGGCCAGCTACGAGCAGTACTTC. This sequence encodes CTSSQDERGRASYEQYF.